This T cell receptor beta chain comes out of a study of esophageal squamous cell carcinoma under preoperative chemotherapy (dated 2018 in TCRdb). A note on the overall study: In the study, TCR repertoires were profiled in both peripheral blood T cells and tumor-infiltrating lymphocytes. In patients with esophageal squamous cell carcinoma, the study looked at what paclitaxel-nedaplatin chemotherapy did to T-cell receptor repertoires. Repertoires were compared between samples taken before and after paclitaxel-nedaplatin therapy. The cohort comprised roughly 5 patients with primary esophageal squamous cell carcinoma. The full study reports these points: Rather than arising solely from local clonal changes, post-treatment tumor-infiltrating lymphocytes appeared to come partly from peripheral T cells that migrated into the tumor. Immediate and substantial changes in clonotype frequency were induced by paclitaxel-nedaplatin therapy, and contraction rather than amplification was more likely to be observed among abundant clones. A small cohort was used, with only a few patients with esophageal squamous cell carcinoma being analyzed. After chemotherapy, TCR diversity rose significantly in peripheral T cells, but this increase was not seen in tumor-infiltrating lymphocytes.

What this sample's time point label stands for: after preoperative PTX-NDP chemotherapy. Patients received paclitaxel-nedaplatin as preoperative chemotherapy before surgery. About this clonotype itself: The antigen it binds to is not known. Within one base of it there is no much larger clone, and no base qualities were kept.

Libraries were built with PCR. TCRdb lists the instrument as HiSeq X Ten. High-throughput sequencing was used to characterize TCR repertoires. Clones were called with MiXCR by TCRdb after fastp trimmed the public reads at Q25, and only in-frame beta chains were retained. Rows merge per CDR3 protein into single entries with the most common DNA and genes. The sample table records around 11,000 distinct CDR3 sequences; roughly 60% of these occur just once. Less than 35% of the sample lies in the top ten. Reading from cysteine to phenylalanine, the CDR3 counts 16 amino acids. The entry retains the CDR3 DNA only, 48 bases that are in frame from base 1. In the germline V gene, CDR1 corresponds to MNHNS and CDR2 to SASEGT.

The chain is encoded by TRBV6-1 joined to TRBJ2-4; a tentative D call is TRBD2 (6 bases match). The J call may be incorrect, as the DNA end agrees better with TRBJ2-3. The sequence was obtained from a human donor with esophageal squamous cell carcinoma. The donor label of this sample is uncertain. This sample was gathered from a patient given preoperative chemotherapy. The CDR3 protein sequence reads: CASSDLGGSAKNTQYF. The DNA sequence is TGTGCCAGCAGTGACTTGGGGGGAAGCGCCAAAAACACTCAGTATTTT.